What follows are 19 T cell receptor beta chains derived from one specimen sequenced in a study of T cell changes during pregnancy in multiple sclerosis. The repertoire was sequenced with immunoSEQ multiplex PCR; TCRdb's copy has only in-frame clones and lacks some. The sample consists of about 67,000 clones, 80% to 95% of them appearing once. Here the sequenced sample was peripheral blood, taken in the second trimester of pregnancy. These receptors came from a female donor with multiple sclerosis, enrolled in a pregnancy study.

The table lists this clone with a few counts. This chain uses TRBV6-5 with TRBJ1-5; D is possibly TRBD1 (5 bases). The V end lost 5 bases, the J end lost 2 bases, and 10 bases lay between the germline ends. The CDR3 is made up of 14 amino acids. Germline CDR1 and CDR2: MNHEY and SVGAGI. The CDR3 region has the DNA TGTGCCAGCAGTGCAGGGTACGGCAATCAGCCCCAGCATTTT. It specifies CASSAGYGNQPQHF.

This rearrangement joins TRBV27 to TRBJ1-2; possibly TRBD1 for D (6 bases). In germline, CDR1 is MNHEY, CDR2 SMNVEV (reference sequence). This CDR3 is built from 15 residues. Trimming stripped 4 bases from V and 8 bases from J, with 20 bases between. The CDR3 region is CASSYLVGGGGGYTF. CDR3 DNA: TGTGCCAGCAGTTACCTTGTGGGGGGAGGGGGGGGCTACACCTTC.

This chain uses TRBV6-6 with TRBJ2-2; 10 bases match TRBD1. This CDR3 is built from 14 residues. The V segment lost 8 bases and the J segment 6 bases; nucleotides outside the gene matches: 6. CDR1 and CDR2 from the germline V gene are MNHNY and SVGAGI (reference sequence). The CDR3 loop is CASVGQGVAGELFF. In DNA, the CDR3 is TGTGCCAGCGTCGGACAGGGGGTAGCCGGGGAGCTGTTTTTT.

The chain employs TRBV7-8 and TRBJ2-7; maybe TRBD2 (5 bases). The germline V and J ends were trimmed by 1 base and 2 bases, with 12 bases remaining between them. Germline-derived CDR1 and CDR2 are SGHVS and FQNEAQ. The CDR3 consists of 15 residues. The CDR3 is CASSLGVGAAYEQYF. CDR3 DNA sequence: TGTGCCAGCAGCTTAGGGGTGGGAGCGGCCTACGAGCAGTACTTC.

This chain links TRBV5-1 with TRBJ1-1; 10 bases fit TRBD1. This CDR3 has 15 residues. Germline V gene sequence: CDR1 SGHRS, CDR2 YFSETQ. The V gene end was trimmed by 5 bases and the J gene end by 4 bases; junction bases not matched to a gene: 8. In nucleotides, the CDR3 is TGCGCCAGCAGACTGACAGACAGGGGGCTCACTGAAGCTTTCTTT. It yields the protein CASRLTDRGLTEAFF.

The rearrangement joins TRBV9 to TRBJ2-7, with TRBD1 identical over 9 bases. The trim removed 0 bases at V and 4 bases at J, leaving 11 bases unmatched. This CDR3 has 17 amino acids. CDR1 and CDR2 (germline): SGDLS, YYNGEE. The CDR3 region has the DNA TGTGCCAGCAGCGTAGGGGATGACAGGGGGGCAGCATACGAGCAGTACTTC. Translating it yields CASSVGDDRGAAYEQYF.

The sample holds a few counts of this clone. The V call is TRBV4-3, the J call TRBJ1-6; tentative D call: TRBD1 (6 bases). The CDR3 is made up of 12 amino acids. Germline assignment: CDR1 LGHNA and CDR2 YSLEER. V was pared by 3 bases and J by 10 bases, with 7 bases between. The CDR3 region has the DNA TGCGCCAGCAGCCACACAGGGTCACCCCTCCACTTT. Its protein product is CASSHTGSPLHF.

The rearrangement joins TRBV10-3 to TRBJ1-4; TRBD1 aligns across 11 bases. Trimming took 8 bases from V and 0 from J; bases not matched to a gene: 17. This CDR3 region has 20 residues. The germline gives CDR1 ENHRY, CDR2 SYGVKD. The DNA for the CDR3 is TGTGCCATCTGGGGACAGGGGGTCTCGTCTTCCTCTGCAACTAATGAAAAACTGTTTTTT. Translated: CAIWGQGVSSSSATNEKLFF.

This clone came up a few times. The chain links TRBV30 to TRBJ1-1; no clear D. Germline CDR1 reads GTSNPN; CDR2 reads SVGIG (reference sequence). V lost 2 bases, J lost 1 base, and 8 bases lay in between. This CDR3 spans 13 amino acids. CDR3 sequence: CAWSIYRNTEAFF. CDR3 in DNA: TGTGCCTGGAGTATTTACAGGAACACTGAAGCTTTCTTT.

This chain joins TRBV11-2 and TRBJ1-4; 8 bases line up with TRBD1. The CDR3 has 16 amino acids. Germline-derived CDR1 and CDR2 are SGHAT and FQNNGV. With 2 bases clipped from V and 5 bases from J, the junction kept 7 bases outside the gene matches. DNA for the CDR3: TGTGCCAGCAGCTTAAGCTGGGACAGGTTAAATGAAAAACTGTTTTTT. Protein: CASSLSWDRLNEKLFF. Filled out from reference TRBV11-2 and TRBJ1-4, the complete variable domain reads EAGVAQSPRYKIIEKRQSVAFWCNPISGHATLYWYQQILGQGPKLLIQFQNNGVVDDSQLPKDRFSAERLKGVDSTLKIQPAKLEDSAVYLCASSLSWDRLNEKLFFGSGTQLSVL.

This clone showed up just once. The chain uses TRBV6-4 and TRBJ1-2, with no clear D. The germline V gene has CDR1 MRHNA and CDR2 SNTAGT. The CDR3 runs to 12 residues. Trimming left V 11 bases short and J 4 bases short, with 14 bases between. CDR3 protein: CARTGASYGYTF. The CDR3 coding sequence is TGTGCCCGAACGGGTGCGTCCTATGGCTACACCTTC.

CDR3 sequence: CASSYSSLSGNTIYF. The CDR3 DNA is TGTGCCAGCAGTTACTCGAGCCTCTCTGGAAACACCATATATTTT. V and J are TRBV6-5 and TRBJ1-3; unclear D gene. V was clipped by 0 bases and J by 0 bases, with 6 bases between them. The CDR3 has 15 amino acids. The germline gives CDR1 MNHEY, CDR2 SVGAGI.

The rearrangement links TRBV11-3 to TRBJ2-5; possible D gene TRBD2, 6 bases. From germline, CDR1 is SGHNT and CDR2 YENEEA. The germline V and J ends were trimmed by 2 bases and 5 bases, with 9 bases remaining between them. The CDR3 extends over 13 amino acids. This CDR3 is CASSLRGMETQYF. The CDR3 nucleotides read TGTGCCAGCAGCTTACGGGGGATGGAGACCCAGTACTTC. Together with reference TRBV11-3 and TRBJ2-5, the CDR3 gives the full variable domain: EAGVVQSPRYKIIEKKQPVAFWCNPISGHNTLYWYLQNLGQGPELLIRYENEEAVDDSQLPKDRFSAERLKGVDSTLKIQPAELGDSAVYLCASSLRGMETQYFGPGTRLLVL.

The CDR3 bases are TGTGCCAGCAGCTTGCGGGGAGGACCAACAGATACGCAGTATTTT. Its protein is CASSLRGGPTDTQYF. The chain uses TRBV5-6 and TRBJ2-3, with D tentatively TRBD2 (6 bases). This CDR3 has 15 residues. Trimming took 1 base from V and 3 from J, leaving 12 bases between them. Germline V gene lookup returns CDR1 SGHDT and CDR2 YYEEEE.

J is TRBJ1-1 and V is TRBV5-1; D might be TRBD1 (5 bases). V was trimmed by 0 bases and J by 7 bases, leaving 13 bases between them. CDR3 length: 14 residues. Per the germline V gene, CDR1 is SGHRS and CDR2 is YFSETQ. CDR3 nucleotides: TGCGCCAGCAGCTTGGGGCAGGGCAGCAATGAAGCTTTCTTT. Its protein product is CASSLGQGSNEAFF.

The V gene is TRBV4-2, the J gene TRBJ2-3, with TRBD2 matching over 13 bases. The CDR3 covers 19 residues. Germline loops: CDR1 LGHNA, CDR2 YNFKEQ. With V trimmed by 3 bases and J by 0 bases, 9 bases remained unmatched. The CDR3 here is CASSHGTSGIKGSTDTQYF. The CDR3 coding sequence is TGTGCCAGCAGCCACGGGACTAGCGGGATTAAGGGGAGCACAGATACGCAGTATTTT.

The chain links TRBV5-6 to TRBJ2-6, with D perhaps TRBD1 (7 bases). Between the trimmed V and J ends, which lost 2 bases and 2 bases, there was a span of 17 bases. Germline assignment: CDR1 SGHDT and CDR2 YYEEEE. The CDR3 totals 18 residues. The CDR3 sequence: CASSLLWQGGTGANVLTF. Written as DNA, the CDR3 is TGTGCCAGCAGCTTATTGTGGCAGGGGGGAACTGGGGCCAACGTCCTGACTTTC.

V is TRBV6-1 and J is TRBJ1-6; D is ambiguous. In germline, CDR1 is MNHNS, CDR2 SASEGT. The CDR3 has 16 residues. Trimming pared 3 bases from V and 0 bases from J, leaving 9 bases between. The CDR3 sequence is CASSEGGSSYNSPLHF. CDR3 bases: TGTGCCAGCAGTGAGGGTGGGAGCTCCTATAATTCACCCCTCCACTTT.

This clone showed up just once. The J gene is TRBJ1-1, the V gene TRBV19; possibly TRBD1 for D (5 bases). V gave up 5 bases and J gave up 4 bases, with 17 bases separating them. The V gene's germline CDR1 is LNHDA and CDR2 SQIVND (reference sequence). The CDR3 is 15 amino acids. The DNA of the CDR3 is TGTGCCAGTAGTTTCTACGGGGGGTTGAGCACTGAAGCTTTCTTT. This gives the protein CASSFYGGLSTEAFF.